This entry features one TCR beta chain sequence. The antigen remains undetermined. Germline CDR1 reads MNHEY; CDR2 reads SMNVEV (reference sequence). The junction had 7 bases not matched to a gene; V was cut back by 5 bases and J by 3 bases. The CDR3 consists of 14 residues. These data originate in a study of shared clonotypes between healthy human individuals. Overall study findings and caveats: In contrast to clonotypes shared by all four donors, non-shared clonotypes had lower generation probabilities.

CD45RO-negative CD8 cells positively selected for CCR7 made up the naive population, which excluded terminally differentiated effector memory CD45RA+ cells. As handled by the study authors: As immunoSEQ supplied junction-only sequences (without quality scores), filtering differed. TCRdb's copy holds only in-frame clones and misses some; the assay was immunoSEQ multiplex PCR. V and J calls and clone size are those listed in that table; D and trimming were worked out from the DNA. The table includes about 680,000 clones, roughly 94% detected once. The specimen was naive CD8+ T cells sorted from blood. This TCR derives from a man aged 25-45 years in good health. The chain links TRBV27 to TRBJ2-7, with 7 bases lining up with TRBD1. CDR3: CASSNTGDLYEQYF. CDR3 nucleotide sequence: TGTGCCAGCAGTAACACAGGGGATCTCTACGAGCAGTACTTC.